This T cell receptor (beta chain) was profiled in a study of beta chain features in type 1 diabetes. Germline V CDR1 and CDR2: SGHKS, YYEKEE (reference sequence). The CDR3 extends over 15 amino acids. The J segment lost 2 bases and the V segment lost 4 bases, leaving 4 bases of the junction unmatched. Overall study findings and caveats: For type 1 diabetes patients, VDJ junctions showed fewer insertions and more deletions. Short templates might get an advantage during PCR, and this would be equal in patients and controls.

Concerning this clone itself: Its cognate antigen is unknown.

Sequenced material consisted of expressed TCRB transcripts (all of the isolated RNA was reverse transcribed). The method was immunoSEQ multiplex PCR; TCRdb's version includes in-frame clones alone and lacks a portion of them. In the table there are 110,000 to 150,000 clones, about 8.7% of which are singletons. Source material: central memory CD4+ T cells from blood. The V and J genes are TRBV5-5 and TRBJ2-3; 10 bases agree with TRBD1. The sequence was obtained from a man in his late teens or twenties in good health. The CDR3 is CASSRGQGLTDTQYF. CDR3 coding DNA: TGTGCCAGCAGCCGGGGACAGGGGCTCACAGATACGCAGTATTTT.